Listed here is a single T cell receptor (beta chain). Its matching antigen is unknown. In TCRdb, the 5' RACE reads were re-called with MiXCR into one record per CDR3 protein. The data contain fewer than 400,000 distinct CDR3 sequences, about 15% of them seen just once; the ten biggest clones take up approximately 1.1%. This sample is drawn from a study of CD8 T cells in ankylosing spondylitis. Study-wide points: Typical of ankylosing spondylitis blood, it appeared, was a TCR beta motif of fewer than 10 highly homologous variants.

The sample comprised blood, either unsorted or a sorted T cell fraction (not recorded which). This clonotype was obtained from a male donor with ankylosing spondylitis or in good health (not recorded which).

This CDR3 reads CASSLVSLSGANVLTF. CDR3 in DNA: TGTGCCAGCAGCTTAGTCAGCCTCTCTGGGGCCAACGTCCTGACTTTC. The rearrangement links TRBV7-9 to TRBJ2-6; D call uncertain. This CDR3 is 16 amino acids long. CDR1 SEHNR and CDR2 FQNEAQ come from the germline V gene (reference sequence). V gave up 1 base and J gave up 0 bases, with 7 bases separating them.